A single sample is the source of the 25 T cell receptor beta chains below, sequenced in a study of blood T cells in healthy people across ages. Primed by a sample-barcoded 5' primer and a J-beta primer mix, a second PCR proceeded for roughly 7 to 11 cycles. TCRdb re-derived calls from the 5' RACE reads in MiXCR, one entry per CDR3 protein. Seen here are about 590,000 distinct CDR3 sequences, about 30% observed once, and the top ten hold approximately 14%. Sequencing used blood. The source of these receptors is an elderly woman in good health.

A note on this clonotype: Possible read error: a much larger clone is one base away. The CDR3 spells CASTWGQAYNEQYF. CDR3 in DNA: TGTGCCAGCACTTGGGGACAGGCTTACAATGAGCAGTACTTC. The rearrangement links TRBV6-1 to TRBJ2-5, with 8 bases fitting TRBD1. The CDR3 runs 14 residues. V shed 7 bases and J 11 bases; nucleotides not matched to a gene: 15. CDR1 MNHNS and CDR2 SASEGT come from the germline V gene.

This clonotype showed up many times. The rearrangement uses TRBV5-1 and TRBJ2-3, with 8 bases lining up with TRBD1. The CDR3 is 16 amino acids. Per the germline V gene, CDR1 is SGHRS and CDR2 is YFSETQ. With 0 bases clipped from V and 1 base from J, the junction kept 4 bases outside the gene matches. DNA of the CDR3: TGCGCCAGCAGCTTGGAAGGGACAGGACGCACAGATACGCAGTATTTT. Translation: CASSLEGTGRTDTQYF.

This clonotype has at least ten counts. The chain uses TRBV6-2 or TRBV6-3 and TRBJ1-4; 7 bases are shared with TRBD1. CDR3 size: 17 residues. V was clipped by 0 bases and J by 7 bases; unmatched bases: 11. Germline CDR1 reads MNHEY; CDR2 reads SVGEGT. CDR3 nucleotide sequence: TGTGCCAGCAGTTACTCCGCTGACAGGGTTGAGAGTGAAAAACTGTTTTTT. This translates into CASSYSADRVESEKLFF.

There are many counts of this clonotype. The V call is TRBV29-1, the J call TRBJ2-5; TRBD1 agrees at 8 bases. The CDR3 contains 15 residues. The V segment lost 3 bases and the J segment 11 bases; nucleotides outside the gene matches: 17. Germline CDR1 reads SQVTM; CDR2 reads ANQGSEA. The CDR3 protein is CSVEEGGTGLGEQYF. The CDR3 DNA sequence: TGCAGCGTTGAGGAGGGCGGGACAGGCCTTGGGGAGCAGTACTTC.

This clonotype was detected ten times or more. The CDR3 here is CSVRTGKTYEQYF. The CDR3 nucleotides read TGCAGCGTTCGGACCGGAAAGACCTACGAGCAGTACTTC. This sequence joins TRBV29-1 and TRBJ2-7; D is uncertain. V lost 5 bases and J 2 bases, leaving 13 bases between the germline ends. Looked up from germline, CDR1 is SQVTM and CDR2 is ANQGSEA. The CDR3 is 13 residues long.

V gene TRBV30 combines with J gene TRBJ1-4; no reliable D call. V dropped 1 base and J dropped 4 bases, with 13 bases sitting between them. This CDR3 region has 15 residues. Per germline, CDR1 GTSNPN and CDR2 SVGIG (reference sequence). This CDR3 reads CAWSDGLLHNEKLFF. CDR3 nucleotides: TGTGCCTGGAGTGACGGGCTTCTCCATAATGAAAAACTGTTTTTT. Full variable domain (rest looked up from reference TRBV30 and TRBJ1-4): SQTIHQWPATLVQPVGSPLSLECTVEGTSNPNLYWYRQAAGRGLQLLFYSVGIGQISSEVPQNLSASRPQDRQFILSSKKLLLSDSGFYLCAWSDGLLHNEKLFFGSGTQLSVL.

As to this clonotype: The junction differs from germline at one of its ends, possibly a read error. The chain has TRBV9 and TRBJ2-5; D perhaps matches TRBD1 (6 bases). The CDR3 runs 17 residues. Germline CDR1 is SGDLS and CDR2 is YYNGEE. The CDR3 loop is CAGSVAIRTVEDNEQYF. CDR3 nucleotides: TGTGCCGGCAGCGTAGCCATTAGGACAGTGGAGGATAATGAGCAGTACTTC.

This chain joins TRBV27 and TRBJ1-5; D is unresolved. V lost 10 bases to trimming and J lost 6 bases, with 16 bases between them. CDR3 length: 13 amino acids. CDR1 and CDR2 (germline): MNHEY, SMNVEV (reference sequence). The CDR3 protein is CATGEGKGQPQHF. CDR3 coding DNA: TGTGCCACCGGGGAAGGAAAGGGTCAGCCCCAGCATTTT.

This clonotype has just a few counts. The chain recombines TRBV7-9 with TRBJ2-3, with 13 bases lining up with TRBD2. The ends lost 5 bases at V and 13 bases at J; junction bases unmatched: 6. CDR3 length equals 13 residues. Germline V gene data show CDR1 as SEHNR and CDR2 as FQNEAQ (reference sequence). CDR3 nucleotides: TGTGCCAGCAGCACTAGCGGGGGGGTCCTTAAGTATTTT. It specifies CASSTSGGVLKYF.

The rearrangement links TRBV12-3 or TRBV12-4 to TRBJ2-7; no reliable D call. Trimming removed 5 bases from V and 3 bases from J, with 8 bases in between. The CDR3 length is 12 residues. CDR3 residues: CASSLTLYEQYF. CDR3 nucleotide sequence: TGTGCCAGCAGTCTGACACTCTACGAGCAGTACTTC.

This clonotype has at least ten counts. The rearrangement uses TRBV11-2 and TRBJ1-2; no firm D call. Germline values: CDR1 SGHAT, CDR2 FQNNGV. Trimming stripped 6 bases from V and 8 bases from J, with 13 bases between. The CDR3 is 12 amino acids. The CDR3 sequence is CASSLSGRGYTF. CDR3 DNA sequence: TGTGCCAGCAGTCTCTCTGGACGGGGCTACACCTTC.

There are a few counts of this clonotype. This chain links TRBV12-3 or TRBV12-4 with TRBJ1-4; the match to TRBD1 covers 8 bases. The CDR3 runs to 15 residues. J lost 8 bases, V lost 4 bases, and 9 bases had no gene match. The CDR3 is CASSSGQGPGEKLFF. CDR3 nucleotide sequence: TGTGCCAGCAGTTCCGGACAGGGACCGGGGGAAAAACTGTTTTTT.

This clonotype showed up many times. The chain employs TRBV5-4 and TRBJ1-4; the D is unclear. There are 16 residues in the CDR3. Trimming removed 3 bases from V and 3 bases from J, with 15 bases in between. The germline CDR1 and CDR2 sequences are SGHNT and YYREEE (reference sequence). The CDR3 here is CASSSVGGSPNEKLFF. The CDR3, as DNA: TGTGCCAGCAGCTCCGTCGGAGGGTCGCCTAATGAAAAACTGTTTTTT.

With respect to this clonotype: A much larger clone sits a single nucleotide away, making a read error possible. V gene TRBV10-3 combines with J gene TRBJ1-2; D is uncertain. CDR1 ENHRY and CDR2 SYGVKD come from the germline V gene. V dropped 6 bases and J dropped 6 bases, with 14 bases sitting between them. CDR3 size: 13 residues. CDR3 amino acids: CAIRSGMENGYTF. CDR3 sequence (DNA): TGTGCCATCAGAAGCGGGATGGAGAATGGCTACACCTTC.

Ten or more counts support this clonotype. This chain links TRBV7-2 with TRBJ2-7; D is possibly TRBD1 or TRBD2 (5 bases each). Germline CDR1 and CDR2: SGHTA and FQGNSA. Deletions cut 1 base from V and 2 bases from J, with 18 bases between. This CDR3 region has 17 residues. The CDR3 sequence is CASSLVPVGEGTYEQYF. As DNA, the CDR3 is TGTGCCAGCAGCTTAGTTCCCGTGGGGGAAGGGACCTACGAGCAGTACTTC.

A remark on this clonotype: Just one base apart from a much larger clone, this may be a read error. The rearrangement joins TRBV6-2 or TRBV6-3 to TRBJ2-5; 11 bases line up with TRBD1. CDR3 length equals 15 residues. After removal of 4 bases from V and 4 bases from J, the junction contained 5 bases not matched to a gene. Germline values: CDR1 MNHEY, CDR2 SVGEGT. CDR3 loop: CASSWGTGGRETQYF. The CDR3 DNA is TGTGCCAGCAGTTGGGGGACAGGGGGGCGAGAGACCCAGTACTTC.

This clonotype occurred a few times. V is TRBV29-1 and J is TRBJ2-1; 8 bases are shared with TRBD2. The J call is in doubt because the DNA end fits TRBJ2-7 better. Germline V CDR1 and CDR2: SQVTM, ANQGSEA. The CDR3 extends over 15 amino acids. CDR3 DNA: TGCAGCGTTGAACCCCCGGGGGGGTCCTACAATGAGCAGTACTTC. This translates into CSVEPPGGSYNEQYF.

V usage is TRBV3-1 and J usage is TRBJ2-7; D is unresolved. Germline V lookup: CDR1 LGHDT, CDR2 YNNKEL (reference sequence). V dropped 1 base and J dropped 11 bases, with 9 bases sitting between them. CDR3 length: 11 amino acids. In DNA form, the CDR3 reads TGTGCCAGCAGCCAAGGTCGGCAGAAGTACTTC. Amino acids: CASSQGRQKYF.

The chain is built from TRBV2 and TRBJ2-2, with TRBD1 matching 7 bases. Germline V gives CDR1 SNHLY, CDR2 FYNNEI. J lost 4 bases, V lost 4 bases, and 6 bases had no gene match. The CDR3 is 15 residues long. The CDR3, as DNA: TGTGCCAGCAGTGGGGTACAGGGGCCCACCGGGGAGCTGTTTTTT. Translated, it gives CASSGVQGPTGELFF. The full variable domain, completed using reference TRBV2 and TRBJ2-2, is EPEVTQTPSHQVTQMGQEVILRCVPISNHLYFYWYRQILGQKVEFLVSFYNNEISEKSEIFDDQFSVERPDGSNFTLKIRSTKLEDSAMYFCASSGVQGPTGELFFGEGSRLTVL.

J is TRBJ2-1 and V is TRBV29-1; TRBD1 aligns across 7 bases. With 6 bases clipped from V and 7 bases from J, the junction kept 9 bases outside the gene matches. This CDR3 is 13 amino acids long. The V gene's germline CDR1 is SQVTM and CDR2 ANQGSEA. Here the CDR3 reads CSVSSPTGNEQFF. In nucleotides, the CDR3 is TGCAGCGTCAGCTCCCCGACAGGGAATGAGCAGTTCTTC.

The rearrangement uses TRBV20-1 and TRBJ1-1, with a weak D call TRBD1 (5 bases). The CDR3 runs to 13 residues. V lost 6 bases and J lost 1, with 12 bases in between. In germline, CDR1 is DFQATT, CDR2 SNEGSKA (reference sequence). CDR3 DNA sequence: TGCAGTGCCAAGGATGGGACGAACACTGAAGCTTTCTTT. Its protein product is CSAKDGTNTEAFF.

This clonotype was observed a handful of times. J is TRBJ2-2 and V is TRBV7-8, with 8 bases identical to TRBD2. This CDR3 comprises 17 residues. V trimming: 5 bases; J trimming: 1 base; junction bases outside the gene matches: 9. Germline V gene lookup returns CDR1 SGHVS and CDR2 FQNEAQ. This chain's CDR3 is CASSASSGGMNTGELFF. CDR3 nucleotide sequence: TGTGCCAGCAGCGCGAGTTCGGGGGGGATGAACACCGGGGAGCTGTTTTTT.

This clonotype occurred many times. The CDR3 DNA reads as TGTGCCAGCAGCTCCACATTACATCGAATGGCAGATACGCAGTATTTT. As protein: CASSSTLHRMADTQYF. The V call is TRBV7-2, the J call TRBJ2-3; D uncertain. V dropped 4 bases and J dropped 4 bases, with 18 bases sitting between them. The CDR3 sequence is 16 residues long. The V gene's germline CDR1 is SGHTA and CDR2 FQGNSA.

This clonotype was counted ten times or more. This sequence joins TRBV30 and TRBJ2-7; D unresolved. Germline V CDR1 and CDR2: GTSNPN, SVGIG (reference sequence). The V gene lost 4 bases and the J gene lost 0 bases, with 4 bases spanning the gap. The CDR3 has 11 residues. CDR3 in amino acids: CAWITSYEQYF. CDR3 DNA: TGTGCCTGGATTACCTCCTACGAGCAGTACTTC.

This clonotype was seen repeatedly, ten times or more. The chain employs TRBV6-5 and TRBJ2-5; the D gene is possibly TRBD1 (6 bases). V gave up 5 bases and J gave up 6 bases, with 16 bases separating them. The CDR3 spans 14 residues. Germline CDR1 is MNHEY and CDR2 is SVGAGI. The CDR3 DNA reads TGTGCCAGCAGTACGGGCTCAGGGGCGAAGACCCAGTACTTC. This codes for CASSTGSGAKTQYF.